This record covers a single TCR beta chain. Treatment specified: preoperative locoregional IRX-2 cytokine immunotherapy. This sample is part of a study of preoperative IRX-2 immunotherapy in early breast cancer. V was shortened by 2 bases and J by 1 base, with 6 bases between the two germline ends. Germline V CDR1 and CDR2: SGHDN, FVKESK. The CDR3 covers 13 residues. Here immunoSEQ multiplex PCR was the method, and the copy in TCRdb shows in-frame clones only, minus some. Here the sample spans about 5,600 clones, less than 70% being singletons. The chain has TRBV14 and TRBJ2-7; D not certain. Sequenced material: tumor tissue, taken before IRX-2 immunotherapy. This TCR was sampled from a human donor with breast cancer. This CDR3 is CASSQSRSYEQYF. CDR3 coding DNA: TGTGCCAGCAGCCAATCCAGGTCCTACGAGCAGTACTTC.